This TCR beta chain appears in the sequencing data of a study of CD8+ T cells in alopecia areata. Study as a whole: Treatment of the treated patients consisted of oral tofacitinib, 5 to 10 mg twice daily. Study-wide points: Amid tofacitinib therapy, many expanded lesional clones stayed present in scalp and blood. One nonresponder leaves baseline CD8+ expansion's link to response uncertain.

Extracted from the samples, RNA was reverse transcribed into cDNA to serve as the sequencing template. Clones were sequenced by immunoSEQ multiplex PCR, and TCRdb holds only the in-frame ones, with some missing. The table has 150,000 to 200,000 clones, roughly 60% seen once. Sample treatment: oral pan-JAK inhibitor, 5-10 mg twice daily. Germline V CDR1 and CDR2: MNHEY, SMNVEV (reference sequence). V was trimmed by 4 bases and J by 5 bases, leaving 18 bases between them. CDR3 length equals 15 residues. Worth noting for this clone: As yet, its antigen is unknown.

The sample was CD4+ T cells sorted from blood, taken at week 24, from a patient treated with tofacitinib. The TCR sequence derives from a human donor with alopecia areata. The rearrangement uses TRBV27 and TRBJ2-7, with D hard to call. CDR3 DNA: TGTGCCAGCAGTTCCCGGGTCCTTGGTCCCCACGAGCAGTACTTC. Translated: CASSSRVLGPHEQYF.